The T cell receptor beta chain described here comes from a study of T cells in Graves' hyperthyroidism and ophthalmopathy. General study points: Stable hyperthyroidism and ophthalmopathy were separated using 13 V-J signatures. Most thyroid clonotypes that were expanded above 0.001 also turned up in blood.

This clonotype was seen repeatedly, ten times or more. No antigen is known for it. TCR beta CDR3 regions were amplified from RNA. Carried out on the TCR CDR3, a first-round RT-PCR used the HTBI primer set. TCRdb passed the multiplex PCR reads through MiXCR, listing each CDR3 protein once. This sample has fewer than 750,000 distinct CDR3 sequences, with around 42% found just once. There are 14 residues in the CDR3. Germline CDR1 and CDR2: DFQATT and SNEGSKA (reference sequence). Unmatched junction bases numbered 7, after V lost 5 bases and J lost 1 base. Patients counted as stable if ophthalmopathy did not develop within 18 months. Patients were aged 18 to 65, had disease duration under 2 months, and had newly diagnosed hyperthyroidism.

This sequence was found in a woman younger than 30 with Graves' hyperthyroidism. The sequenced sample consisted of peripheral blood or thyroid tissue (not recorded which). The chain combines TRBV20-1 with TRBJ2-5; 7 bases line up with TRBD1. CDR3 sequence: CSALTGTVQETQYF. CDR3 nucleotides: TGCAGTGCTCTGACCGGGACAGTCCAAGAGACCCAGTACTTC.